The 31 T cell receptor beta chains in this list originate from one sample, sequenced in a study of CXCR3-negative and CXCR3-positive naive CD8 T cells. Study-wide points: Hydrophobicity of TRB CDR3s was greater in CXCR3-positive naive cells than in CXCR3-negative naive cells.

These receptors' targets are unknown. TRB cDNA was prepared as libraries by UMI-labeled 5' RACE. TCRdb reanalyzed the 5' RACE reads, giving one entry per CDR3 protein sequence and no DNA. The sample includes tens of thousands of distinct CDR3 sequences. Input material: naive CXCR3+ CD8+ T cells from blood. Subset indicated: CD45RO-CCR7+CD27+CD95- naive CD8+ T cells expressing CXCR3 (TNR3+). All receptors derive from a human donor in good health. Some clones in this sample may be carry-over from other donors' samples.

V and J are TRBV9 and TRBJ2-2. The CDR3 spans 15 residues. Germline V CDR1 and CDR2: SGDLS, YYNGEE. CDR3 residues: CASSTQTGNTGELFF.

The chain couples TRBV20-1 to TRBJ1-1. The germline V gene has CDR1 DFQATT and CDR2 SNEGSKA (reference sequence). The CDR3 covers 11 residues. Here the CDR3 reads CSAWGGVVTFF.

This rearrangement joins TRBV2 to TRBJ1-2; TCRdb reports TRBD1, a call that lacks DNA to check it against. The CDR3 contains 15 residues. Germline loops: CDR1 SNHLY, CDR2 FYNNEI. CDR3 sequence reads: CASSEAPDRSLISSF.

The J gene is TRBJ1-1, the V gene TRBV29-1; the TCRdb call, TRBD1, lacks DNA for checking. Per germline, CDR1 SQVTM and CDR2 ANQGSEA. This CDR3 is built from 13 residues. The CDR3 loop is CSVEGPRGTEAFF.

The chain recombines TRBV19 with TRBJ1-3; the TRBD1 assignment by TCRdb is unverifiable without DNA. Germline CDR1 LNHDA, CDR2 SQIVND (reference sequence). The CDR3 runs 14 residues. CDR3 in amino acids: CASTTTGEGNTIYF. The full variable domain, in which reference TRBV19 and TRBJ1-3 provide the parts outside the CDR3, is DGGITQSPKYLFRKEGQNVTLSCEQNLNHDAMYWYRQDPGQGLRLIYYSQIVNDFQKGDIAEGYSVSREKKESFPLTVTSAQKNPTAFYLCASTTTGEGNTIYFGEGSWLTVV.

J is TRBJ1-2 and V is TRBV7-2; the D gene TCRdb calls, TRBD1, cannot be checked with no DNA. There are 16 residues in the CDR3. Germline V gives CDR1 SGHTA, CDR2 FQGNSA. CDR3 sequence: CASSLGQGPFFYGYTF.

V usage is TRBV7-9 and J usage is TRBJ2-1. The CDR3 loop spans 11 amino acids. The germline V gene encodes CDR1 SEHNR and CDR2 FQNEAQ (reference sequence). The CDR3 region is CASSQRPEQFF.

The chain employs TRBV7-9 and TRBJ2-3; TCRdb returns TRBD1, unconfirmable since there is no DNA. Germline CDR1 SEHNR, CDR2 FQNEAQ (reference sequence). The CDR3 totals 15 residues. The CDR3 loop is CASSLSEGGTDTQYF.

This chain links TRBV5-1 with TRBJ1-2. CDR3 length: 16 residues. Germline V CDR1 and CDR2: SGHRS, YFSETQ. The CDR3 spells CASSQGLDSAFYGYTF.

The V and J genes are TRBV7-6 and TRBJ2-1; the D gene TCRdb calls, TRBD1, cannot be checked with no DNA. CDR1 and CDR2 from the germline V gene are SGHVS and FNYEAQ. The CDR3 has 15 residues. CDR3 sequence: CASSLSGGAYNEQFF.

The CDR3 reads CASSLNRPSYEQYF. V is TRBV7-2 and J is TRBJ2-7; TCRdb picks TRBD1, but there is no DNA to check that call. The germline V gene encodes CDR1 SGHTA and CDR2 FQGNSA. This CDR3 has 14 residues.

The CDR3 loop reads CASSWSGKWGEPQHF. V usage is TRBV7-2 and J usage is TRBJ1-5; TCRdb selects TRBD1, and the lack of DNA leaves this call unchecked. The CDR3 covers 15 residues. Germline V gene lookup returns CDR1 SGHTA and CDR2 FQGNSA. The whole variable domain, remainder taken from reference TRBV7-2 and TRBJ1-5, is GAGVSQSPSNKVTEKGKDVELRCDPISGHTALYWYRQSLGQGLEFLIYFQGNSAPDKSGLPSDRFSAERTGGSVSTLTIQRTQQEDSAVYLCASSWSGKWGEPQHFGDGTRLSIL.

The genes are TRBV12-3 or TRBV12-4 and TRBJ1-5; no DNA is available, so the TRBD1 call from TCRdb remains unchecked. The CDR3 consists of 13 residues. The CDR3 is CASSQGSGQPQHF.

J is TRBJ2-5 and V is TRBV28; the TRBD1 assignment by TCRdb is unverifiable without DNA. CDR1 and CDR2 from the germline V gene are MDHEN and SYDVKM. The CDR3 has 15 amino acids. CDR3 sequence: CASSFGTLYQETQYF.

The rearrangement links TRBV5-1 to TRBJ2-7; TCRdb lists TRBD2, though no DNA is available to test this call. CDR1 and CDR2 (germline): SGHRS, YFSETQ. This CDR3 spans 15 amino acids. The CDR3 sequence is CASSYTGTSSYEQYF.

The J gene is TRBJ2-3, the V gene TRBV7-9; the TCRdb D gene call, TRBD2, has no DNA to confirm it. The CDR3 has 15 amino acids. Germline CDR1 and CDR2: SEHNR and FQNEAQ (reference sequence). The CDR3 reads CASSPTSGGSDTQYF.

The gene calls are TRBV27 and TRBJ2-3. The CDR3 has 11 residues. Germline assignment: CDR1 MNHEY and CDR2 SMNVEV (reference sequence). CDR3 protein: CASSSTDTQYF.

This chain connects TRBV29-1 to TRBJ2-2; the TCRdb call, TRBD1, lacks DNA for checking. The CDR3 length is 14 residues. Germline CDR1 SQVTM, CDR2 ANQGSEA. This CDR3 is CSVGIWGATGELFF.

This rearrangement joins TRBV6-5 to TRBJ2-5; without DNA, the TCRdb call of TRBD1 cannot be checked. The CDR3 contains 13 residues. Per the germline V gene, CDR1 is MNHEY and CDR2 is SVGAGI. The CDR3 reads CASRRTGQETQYF.

The chain joins TRBV14 to TRBJ2-3. Germline lookup yields CDR1 SGHDN and CDR2 FVKESK. This CDR3 is built from 18 residues. This CDR3 is CASSQEIRTLSGSDTQYF.

The rearrangement joins TRBV11-2 to TRBJ2-1; the TCRdb call, TRBD1, lacks DNA for checking. The CDR3 is 17 residues long. CDR1 and CDR2 from the germline V gene are SGHAT and FQNNGV. This CDR3 is CASSVGPLPPGGNEQFF.

The chain couples TRBV3-1 to TRBJ1-2. This CDR3 has 14 amino acids. CDR1 and CDR2 from the germline V gene are LGHDT and YNNKEL (reference sequence). CDR3: CACSQDGPFYGYTF.

This CDR3 is CASSLRDRVVETQYF. The gene calls are TRBV5-6 and TRBJ2-5; the TCRdb D gene call, TRBD1, has no DNA to confirm it. Per the germline V gene, CDR1 is SGHDT and CDR2 is YYEEEE. The CDR3 extends over 15 amino acids. The full variable domain, in which reference TRBV5-6 and TRBJ2-5 provide the parts outside the CDR3, is DAGVTQSPTHLIKTRGQQVTLRCSPKSGHDTVSWYQQALGQGPQFIFQYYEEEERQRGNFPDRFSGHQFPNYSSELNVNALLLGDSALYLCASSLRDRVVETQYFGPGTRLLVL.

This rearrangement joins TRBV9 to TRBJ2-7. Germline CDR1 SGDLS, CDR2 YYNGEE. The CDR3 spans 13 residues. CDR3 protein: CASSVAISYEQYF.

The chain is built from TRBV29-1 and TRBJ2-1; there is no DNA to check the TCRdb D call of TRBD1. There are 16 residues in the CDR3. From germline, CDR1 is SQVTM and CDR2 ANQGSEA. The CDR3 region is CSVEMGGPGIYNEQFF.

The chain recombines TRBV4-3 with TRBJ1-5; the TCRdb call, TRBD1, lacks DNA for checking. The CDR3 is 14 residues long. Germline V CDR1 and CDR2: LGHNA, YSLEER. This chain's CDR3 is CASSQDRGNQPQHF.

The rearrangement joins TRBV2 to TRBJ1-1; TCRdb calls TRBD1, which cannot be checked without DNA. The CDR3 runs 16 residues. From germline, CDR1 is SNHLY and CDR2 FYNNEI. The CDR3 sequence is CASRKDWTGGVSEAFF. The whole variable domain, filled in from reference TRBV2 and TRBJ1-1, reads EPEVTQTPSHQVTQMGQEVILRCVPISNHLYFYWYRQILGQKVEFLVSFYNNEISEKSEIFDDQFSVERPDGSNFTLKIRSTKLEDSAMYFCASRKDWTGGVSEAFFGQGTRLTVV.

The chain couples TRBV4-1 to TRBJ2-7; there is no DNA to check the TCRdb D call of TRBD1. The CDR3 spans 15 residues. Per the germline V gene, CDR1 is MGHRA and CDR2 is YSYEKL. CDR3 protein: CASSQVQGSSYEQYF.

The chain joins TRBV29-1 to TRBJ2-1; TCRdb names TRBD2, which stays unverified in the absence of DNA. The germline V gene encodes CDR1 SQVTM and CDR2 ANQGSEA. The CDR3 length is 12 residues. The CDR3 sequence is CSAGTLNNEQFF.

V and J are TRBV7-9 and TRBJ2-2. The CDR3 is 15 amino acids. The V gene's germline CDR1 is SEHNR and CDR2 FQNEAQ (reference sequence). CDR3 in amino acids: CASSLWSENTGELFF.

The chain employs TRBV12-3 or TRBV12-4 and TRBJ2-5; no DNA is available, so the TRBD2 call from TCRdb remains unchecked. The CDR3 contains 13 residues. The CDR3 region is CASSPEGWETQYF.